The next 21 T cell receptor beta chains were all read from a single sample in a study of blood T cell repertoires in COVID-19. Clones were read by immunoSEQ multiplex PCR, and TCRdb kept only the in-frame ones, dropping some. The sample lists more than 200,000 clones, roughly four fifths seen once, with about 2.5% in the top ten. Sequenced: peripheral blood. All receptors come from a woman in her thirties or forties with active or convalescent COVID-19.

This chain uses TRBV19 with TRBJ2-1; D perhaps matches TRBD1 (5 bases). V was trimmed by 7 bases and J by 4 bases, leaving 20 bases between them. Germline V gene sequence: CDR1 LNHDA, CDR2 SQIVND (reference sequence). The CDR3 covers 16 residues. CDR3 protein: CASTQGLGAPYNEQFF. CDR3 in DNA: TGTGCCAGTACCCAAGGGCTAGGGGCACCTTACAATGAGCAGTTCTTC.

The J gene is TRBJ1-2, the V gene TRBV4-3; the D gene is possibly TRBD1 (6 bases). The CDR3 runs to 15 residues. Germline lookup yields CDR1 LGHNA and CDR2 YSLEER. The V end lost 0 bases, the J end lost 4 bases, and 12 bases lay between the germline ends. The CDR3 region has the DNA TGCGCCAGCAGCCAAGATAGACAGGACGGCTATGGCTACACCTTC. Protein: CASSQDRQDGYGYTF.

The chain has TRBV27 and TRBJ2-3; 7 bases line up with TRBD2. The CDR3 totals 15 residues. In germline, CDR1 is MNHEY, CDR2 SMNVEV (reference sequence). Trimming cost V 11 bases and J 2 bases; bases outside gene matches: 13. The CDR3 bases are TGTGCCGCCAGAGCGGTGCTAGCGGCCACAGATACGCAGTATTTT. Its protein is CAARAVLAATDTQYF.

The rearrangement joins TRBV5-1 to TRBJ1-1; D might be TRBD1 (6 bases). The CDR3 loop spans 12 amino acids. The V gene's germline CDR1 is SGHRS and CDR2 YFSETQ. The germline V and J ends were trimmed by 4 bases and 9 bases, with 13 bases remaining between them. In nucleotides, the CDR3 is TGCGCCAGCAGCAGCGGGGACATCCAAGCTTTCTTT. This encodes CASSSGDIQAFF. The full variable domain, completed using reference TRBV5-1 and TRBJ1-1, is KAGVTQTPRYLIKTRGQQVTLSCSPISGHRSVSWYQQTPGQGLQFLFEYFSETQRNKGNFPGRFSGRQFSNSRSEMNVSTLELGDSALYLCASSSGDIQAFFGQGTRLTVV.

J is TRBJ1-4 and V is TRBV7-2; D gene uncertain. Germline V gene sequence: CDR1 SGHTA, CDR2 FQGNSA. Trimming took off 5 bases at V and 8 bases at J, with 12 bases between the two ends. CDR3 length equals 13 residues. The CDR3 nucleotides read TGTGCCAGCAGCCCGCGACTAGGGGAAAAACTGTTTTTT. This codes for CASSPRLGEKLFF.

J is TRBJ2-3 and V is TRBV19; 10 nucleotides agree with TRBD2. The V gene's germline CDR1 is LNHDA and CDR2 SQIVND (reference sequence). V shed 6 bases and J 5 bases; nucleotides not matched to a gene: 8. The CDR3 runs to 15 residues. The DNA for the CDR3 is TGTGCCAGTAGATCTAGCGGGAGAAAGCTAGATACGCAGTATTTT. This gives the protein CASRSSGRKLDTQYF.

The CDR3, as DNA: TGTGCCAGCACCCTGGAAGGAGGGGCGAACACCGGGGAGCTGTTTTTT. It is translated as CASTLEGGANTGELFF. The chain combines TRBV9 with TRBJ2-2; weak D call: TRBD2 (6 bases). Trimming stripped 6 bases from V and 0 bases from J, with 15 bases between. The germline gives CDR1 SGDLS, CDR2 YYNGEE. This CDR3 region has 16 residues. Complete variable domain (other parts from reference TRBV9 and TRBJ2-2): DSGVTQTPKHLITATGQRVTLRCSPRSGDLSVYWYQQSLDQGLQFLIQYYNGEERAKGNILERFSAQQFPDLHSELNLSSLELGDSALYFCASTLEGGANTGELFFGEGSRLTVL.

On this clone itself: The junction departs from germline at one end; a sequencing error may be responsible. The chain is built from TRBV7-2 and TRBJ2-7; 7 positions match TRBD2. The CDR3 length is 16 residues. Germline V gene sequence: CDR1 SGHTA, CDR2 FQGNSA. CDR3 region: CASSMLSGTTEINSSF. In nucleotides, the CDR3 is TGTGCCAGCAGCATGCTTTCCGGGACTACCGAAATAAATAGCTCCTTC. The full variable domain, completed using reference TRBV7-2 and TRBJ2-7, is GAGVSQSPSNKVTEKGKDVELRCDPISGHTALYWYRQSLGQGLEFLIYFQGNSAPDKSGLPSDRFSAERTGGSVSTLTIQRTQQEDSAVYLCASSMLSGTTEINSSFGPGTRLTVT.

The rearrangement links TRBV5-1 to TRBJ1-1, with TRBD1 identical over 7 bases. This CDR3 spans 13 amino acids. Germline V lookup: CDR1 SGHRS, CDR2 YFSETQ. Trimming removed 9 bases from V and 3 bases from J; junction bases left unmatched: 8. Here the CDR3 DNA reads TGCGCCACCAGAGTTACAGGGGACACTGAAGCTTTCTTT. Its translation is CATRVTGDTEAFF.

This rearrangement joins TRBV28 to TRBJ1-1, with D hard to call. This CDR3 region has 14 residues. Between the trimmed V and J ends, which lost 5 bases and 2 bases, there was a span of 12 bases. Germline CDR1 MDHEN, CDR2 SYDVKM. In nucleotides, the CDR3 is TGTGCCAGCAGTCCCGAGACTTCAAACACTGAAGCTTTCTTT. Translation gives CASSPETSNTEAFF. The full variable domain, in which reference TRBV28 and TRBJ1-1 provide the parts outside the CDR3, is DVKVTQSSRYLVKRTGEKVFLECVQDMDHENMFWYRQDPGLGLRLIYFSYDVKMKEKGDIPEGYSVSREKKERFSLILESASTNQTSMYLCASSPETSNTEAFFGQGTRLTVV.

The rearrangement uses TRBV20-1 and TRBJ1-4; 8 bases map to TRBD1. CDR3 size: 14 residues. The V segment lost 3 bases and the J segment 7 bases; nucleotides outside the gene matches: 7. Germline loops: CDR1 DFQATT, CDR2 SNEGSKA (reference sequence). The CDR3 loop reads CSASQTGDFEKLFF. DNA for the CDR3: TGCAGTGCTAGTCAGACAGGGGATTTTGAAAAACTGTTTTTT.

The chain links TRBV18 to TRBJ2-6; D is perhaps TRBD2 (5 bases). The CDR3 contains 16 residues. Germline loops: CDR1 KGHSH, CDR2 LQKENI. V was shortened by 2 bases and J by 4 bases, with 12 bases between the two germline ends. The chain's CDR3 is CASSPFTAAGANVLTF. Here the CDR3 DNA reads TGTGCCAGCTCACCATTTACAGCGGCCGGGGCCAACGTCCTGACTTTC. Filled out from reference TRBV18 and TRBJ2-6, the complete variable domain reads NAGVMQNPRHLVRRRGQEARLRCSPMKGHSHVYWYRQLPEEGLKFMVYLQKENIIDESGMPKERFSAEFPKEGPSILRIQQVVRGDSAAYFCASSPFTAAGANVLTFGAGSRLTVL.

The rearrangement uses TRBV6-5 and TRBJ1-2; D is ambiguous. V lost 5 bases and J 4 bases, leaving 17 bases between the germline ends. The CDR3 covers 15 residues. Looked up from germline, CDR1 is MNHEY and CDR2 is SVGAGI. The CDR3 loop is CASSREKLGFYGYTF. The CDR3 nucleotides read TGTGCCAGCAGTCGCGAAAAGCTAGGCTTCTATGGCTACACCTTC.

The rearrangement uses TRBV5-1 and TRBJ2-2; tentatively, D is TRBD1 (5 bases). The V and J ends lost 7 bases and 0 bases respectively, with 10 bases between them. The CDR3 consists of 14 residues. The germline V gene encodes CDR1 SGHRS and CDR2 YFSETQ. This CDR3 is CASERQSNTGELFF. The CDR3, as DNA: TGCGCCAGCGAACGACAGTCGAACACCGGGGAGCTGTTTTTT.

The CDR3 sequence: CASSPGQHSYEQYF. As DNA, the CDR3 is TGTGCCAGTAGTCCGGGACAGCACTCCTACGAGCAGTACTTC. The V gene is TRBV19, the J gene TRBJ2-7; 7 bases are shared with TRBD1. Trimming removed 5 bases from V and 0 bases from J; junction bases left unmatched: 4. Germline-derived CDR1 and CDR2 are LNHDA and SQIVND (reference sequence). The CDR3 consists of 14 residues.

This clone was seen once. V usage is TRBV6-6 and J usage is TRBJ1-1; TRBD1 aligns across 7 bases. Per germline, CDR1 MNHNY and CDR2 SVGAGI (reference sequence). V dropped 5 bases and J dropped 0; count of bases not matched to a gene: 3. The CDR3 is made up of 14 amino acids. This chain's CDR3 is CASSRDRLNTEAFF. Written as DNA, the CDR3 is TGTGCCAGCAGTCGGGACAGATTGAACACTGAAGCTTTCTTT.

The chain employs TRBV19 and TRBJ1-2, with D uncertain. Deletions cut 2 bases from V and 4 bases from J, with 14 bases between. Germline CDR1 is LNHDA and CDR2 is SQIVND (reference sequence). There are 15 residues in the CDR3. The CDR3 here is CASSITTNSIYGYTF. In nucleotides, the CDR3 is TGTGCCAGTAGTATAACGACAAATTCCATCTATGGCTACACCTTC. Full variable domain (missing parts from reference TRBV19 and TRBJ1-2): DGGITQSPKYLFRKEGQNVTLSCEQNLNHDAMYWYRQDPGQGLRLIYYSQIVNDFQKGDIAEGYSVSREKKESFPLTVTSAQKNPTAFYLCASSITTNSIYGYTFGSGTRLTVV.

This chain connects TRBV10-1 to TRBJ2-4; D possibly corresponds to TRBD1 (6 bases). CDR1 and CDR2 from the germline V gene are WNHNN and SYGVQD (reference sequence). The CDR3 length is 16 residues. V was shortened by 8 bases and J by 2 bases, with 19 bases between the two germline ends. DNA of the CDR3: TGCGCCAGCGGGGGCACGGTAGCATTCCCCAAAAACATTCAGTACTTC. Protein sequence: CASGGTVAFPKNIQYF.

The chain couples TRBV19 to TRBJ1-5; D may be TRBD1 (6 bases). The CDR3 is made up of 13 amino acids. The germline V gene encodes CDR1 LNHDA and CDR2 SQIVND (reference sequence). Trimming removed 7 bases at V and 7 bases at J, with 14 bases between. The CDR3 spells CASKGQGPQPQHF. The CDR3 bases are TGTGCCAGTAAGGGGCAGGGGCCCCAGCCCCAGCATTTT.

This sequence joins TRBV6-6 and TRBJ2-7, with D tentatively TRBD2 (5 bases). CDR3 size: 11 residues. Trimming removed 7 bases at V and 3 bases at J, with 7 bases between. In germline, CDR1 is MNHNY, CDR2 SVGAGI (reference sequence). DNA of the CDR3: TGTGCCAGCACCGGGAACTACGAGCAGTACTTC. Translating gives CASTGNYEQYF.

To note about this clone: Other nucleotide sequences from this sample produce the same CDR3. The chain is built from TRBV12-3 or TRBV12-4 and TRBJ2-1; D not resolved. Trimming shortened V by 7 bases and J by 4 bases, and 5 bases separated the two germline ends. The CDR3 is 11 amino acids. CDR3 loop: CASTLYNEQFF. As DNA, the CDR3 is TGTGCCAGCACCCTGTACAATGAGCAGTTCTTC.